The clone carrying this T cell receptor beta chain was recorded a few times. Its antigen is currently unknown. This record comes from a study of T-cell reconstitution after alpha-beta-depleted transplantation in children. The study's findings and limits: Alpha-beta T cells present about two months after transplant were reported to originate from several hundred expanded graft clones. Surviving recipient T cells and thymic progenitors produced the high day-60 TCRbeta diversity seen in some patients. Newly made T cells mostly supplied T-cell counts and diversity one year after transplant.

Unique molecular identifiers tagged the TCRbeta library. TCRdb fed the PCR reads into MiXCR, producing one record per CDR3 protein. Altogether some 260,000 distinct CDR3 sequences are present, approximately 24% being singletons, with the ten largest covering 4.5% to 5.5%. The J segment lost 1 base and the V segment lost 3 bases, leaving 6 bases of the junction unmatched. CDR3 size: 16 residues. Germline loops: CDR1 DFQATT, CDR2 SNEGSKA (reference sequence). The source was PBMCs, mostly from graft donor cells, collected 360 days after TCRalphabeta/CD19-depleted stem cell transplant. This sequence was found in a female patient between 2 and 15 years old who had a stem cell transplant for congenital amegakaryocytic thrombocytopenia, so the T cells may come from the graft donor. The chain has TRBV20-1 and TRBJ2-5; 12 bases match TRBD2. CDR3 region: CSASLLAGGLQETQYF. CDR3 bases: TGCAGTGCTAGTCTGCTAGCGGGGGGGCTCCAAGAGACCCAGTACTTC.